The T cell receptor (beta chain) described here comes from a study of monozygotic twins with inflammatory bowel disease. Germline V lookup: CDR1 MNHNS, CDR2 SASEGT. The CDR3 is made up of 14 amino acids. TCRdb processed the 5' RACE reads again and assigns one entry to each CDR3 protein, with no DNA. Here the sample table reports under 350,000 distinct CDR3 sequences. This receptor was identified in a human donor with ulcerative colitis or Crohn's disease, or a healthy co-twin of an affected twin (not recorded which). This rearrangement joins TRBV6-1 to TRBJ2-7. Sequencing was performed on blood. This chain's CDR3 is CASLKRGDSYEQYF.